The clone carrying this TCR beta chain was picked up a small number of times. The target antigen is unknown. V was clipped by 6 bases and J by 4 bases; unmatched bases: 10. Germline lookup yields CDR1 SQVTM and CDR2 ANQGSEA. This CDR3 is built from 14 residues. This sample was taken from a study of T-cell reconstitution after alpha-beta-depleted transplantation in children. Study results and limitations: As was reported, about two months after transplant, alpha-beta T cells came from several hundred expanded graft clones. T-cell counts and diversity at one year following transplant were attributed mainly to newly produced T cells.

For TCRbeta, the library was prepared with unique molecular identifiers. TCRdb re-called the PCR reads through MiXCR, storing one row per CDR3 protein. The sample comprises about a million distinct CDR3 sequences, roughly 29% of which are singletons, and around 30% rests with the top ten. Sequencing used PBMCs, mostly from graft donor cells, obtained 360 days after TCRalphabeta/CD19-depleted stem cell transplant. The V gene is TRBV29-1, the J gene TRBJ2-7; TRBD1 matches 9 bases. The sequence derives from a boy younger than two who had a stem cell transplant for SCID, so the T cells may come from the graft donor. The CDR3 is CSVAPGTGWYEQYF. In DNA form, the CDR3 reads TGCAGCGTGGCCCCTGGGACAGGGTGGTACGAGCAGTACTTC.